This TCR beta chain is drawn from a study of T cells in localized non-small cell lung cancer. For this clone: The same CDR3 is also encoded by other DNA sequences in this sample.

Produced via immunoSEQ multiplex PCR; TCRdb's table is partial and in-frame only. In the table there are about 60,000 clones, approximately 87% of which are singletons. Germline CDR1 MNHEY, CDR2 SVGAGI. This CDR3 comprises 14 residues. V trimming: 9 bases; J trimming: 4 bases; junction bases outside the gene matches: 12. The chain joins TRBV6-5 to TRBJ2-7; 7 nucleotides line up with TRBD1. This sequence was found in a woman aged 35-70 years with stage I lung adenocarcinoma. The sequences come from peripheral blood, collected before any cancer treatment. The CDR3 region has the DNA TGTGCCAGTAGAGGACAGGCCCGATATTACGAGCAGTACTTC. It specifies CASRGQARYYEQYF.